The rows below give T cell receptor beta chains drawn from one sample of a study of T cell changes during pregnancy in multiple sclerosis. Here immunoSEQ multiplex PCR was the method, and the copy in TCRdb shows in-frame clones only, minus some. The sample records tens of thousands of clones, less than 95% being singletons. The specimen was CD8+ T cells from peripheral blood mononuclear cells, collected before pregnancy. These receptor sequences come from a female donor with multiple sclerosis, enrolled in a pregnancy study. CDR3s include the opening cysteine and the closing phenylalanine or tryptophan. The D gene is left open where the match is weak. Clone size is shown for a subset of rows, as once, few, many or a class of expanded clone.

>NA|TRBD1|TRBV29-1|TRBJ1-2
TGCAGCGTCAGGACAGGGAAGGATGGCTACACCTTC
CSVRTGKDGYTF
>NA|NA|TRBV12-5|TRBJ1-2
TGTGCTAGTGGTTTTTCCCTGAACTATGGCTACACCTTC
CASGFSLNYGYTF
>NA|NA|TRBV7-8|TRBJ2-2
TGTGCCAGCAGCTACACTGCGGACACCGGGGAGCTGTTTTTT
CASSYTADTGELFF
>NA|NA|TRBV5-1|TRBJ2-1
TGCGCCAGCAGCTTAGGACAGTCCCAACAGAATGAGCAGTTCTTC
CASSLGQSQQNEQFF
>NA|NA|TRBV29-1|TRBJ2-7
TGCAGCGTTACAGAAGTCTACGAGCAGTACTTC
CSVTEVYEQYF
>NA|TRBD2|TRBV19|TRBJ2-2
TGTGCCAGTAGTATAGATGCCCTAGCGGGGGCCAACACCGGGGAGCTGTTTTTT
CASSIDALAGANTGELFF
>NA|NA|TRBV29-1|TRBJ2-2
TGCAGCGTTCAAATGGGGGCTGCGAACACCGGGGAGCTGTTTTTT
CSVQMGAANTGELFF
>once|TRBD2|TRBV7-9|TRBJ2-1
TGTGCCAGCAGCTTAGTGAGCAGCGGGGGGCCCGATGAGCAGTTCTTC
CASSLVSSGGPDEQFF
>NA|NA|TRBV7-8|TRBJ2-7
TGTGCCAGCAGCTCCATCTGGGGTGTCGGGGACGAGCAGTACTTC
CASSSIWGVGDEQYF
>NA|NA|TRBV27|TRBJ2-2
TGTGCCAGCAATGGTCTGGGCGGGCCCTTTACCGGGGAGCTGTTTTTT
CASNGLGGPFTGELFF
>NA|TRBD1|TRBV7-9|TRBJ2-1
TGTGCCAGCTTTCGCCCTTCGGGACAGTTGAAGAATGAGCAGTTCTTC
CASFRPSGQLKNEQFF
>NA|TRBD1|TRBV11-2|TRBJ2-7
TGTGCCAGCAGCTTAGTAAGGACAGGGGGTAACGGCGAGCAGTACTTC
CASSLVRTGGNGEQYF
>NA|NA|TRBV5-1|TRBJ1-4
TGCGCCAGCAGCTTGGGGCAGTCCCATCCGGGGGAAAAACTGTTTTTT
CASSLGQSHPGEKLFF
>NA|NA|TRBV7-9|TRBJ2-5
TGTGCCAGCAGCTCTTACAGGGTGGAGACCCAGTACTTC
CASSSYRVETQYF
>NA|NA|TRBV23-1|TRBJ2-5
TGCGCCAGCAGTCAATCACACAGGAGACAAGAGACCCAGTACTTC
CASSQSHRRQETQYF
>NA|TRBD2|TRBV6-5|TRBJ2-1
TGTGCCAGCAGGGGACTAGCGGCCTACAATGAGCAGTTCTTC
CASRGLAAYNEQFF
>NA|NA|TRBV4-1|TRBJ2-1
TGCGCCAGCAGCCTTACGGGAGAGGAGCAGTTCTTC
CASSLTGEEQFF
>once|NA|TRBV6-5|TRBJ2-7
TGTGCCAGCAGTGCTGATATAAGGACTGGCTACGAGCAGTACTTC
CASSADIRTGYEQYF
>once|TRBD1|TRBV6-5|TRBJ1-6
TGTGCCAGCAGTTCAGACAGGGGATATTCACCCCTCCACTTT
CASSSDRGYSPLHF
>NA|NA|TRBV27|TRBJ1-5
TGTGCCAGCAGTTTAAAGGGGTTTCGGACCTTTAGCAATCAGCCCCAGCATTTT
CASSLKGFRTFSNQPQHF
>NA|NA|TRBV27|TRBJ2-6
TGTGCCAGCAGTCCAGCAGGGGGGTCTGGGGCCAACGTCCTGACTTTC
CASSPAGGSGANVLTF
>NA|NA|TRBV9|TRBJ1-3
TGTGCCAGTGGAACAGGAAGCTCTGGAAACACCATATATTTT
CASGTGSSGNTIYF
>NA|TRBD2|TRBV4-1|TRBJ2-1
TGCGCCAGCAGCCGGGGGGGCCTAACTAGCGGACCCTACAATGAGCAGTTCTTC
CASSRGGLTSGPYNEQFF
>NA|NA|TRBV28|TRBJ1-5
TGTGCCAGCAGTTTCAGGGGTGGGAATCAGCCCCAGCATTTT
CASSFRGGNQPQHF
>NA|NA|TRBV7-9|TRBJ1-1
TGTGCCAGCAGCTACGGAGGAAACACTGAAGCTTTCTTT
CASSYGGNTEAFF
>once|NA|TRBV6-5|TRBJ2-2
TGTGCCAGCAGAGGCGGGGTAAACACCGGGGAGCTGTTTTTT
CASRGGVNTGELFF
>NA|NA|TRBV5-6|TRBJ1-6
TGTGCCAGCAGCTTGGCCGGGACTAGCTCCTATAATTCACCCCTCCACTTT
CASSLAGTSSYNSPLHF
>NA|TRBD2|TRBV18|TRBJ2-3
TGTGCCAGCTCACCACCGCCCTGGCGTAGCGGGATGGCAGATACGCAGTATTTT
CASSPPPWRSGMADTQYF
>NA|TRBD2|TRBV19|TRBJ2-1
TGTGCCAGTAGTACCAGCGGGAGTTCCTACAATGAGCAGTTCTTC
CASSTSGSSYNEQFF
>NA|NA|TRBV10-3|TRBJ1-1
TGTGCCATCATTGGGACCGGGGAGGACACTGAAGCTTTCTTT
CAIIGTGEDTEAFF
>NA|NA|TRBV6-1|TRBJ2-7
TGTGCCAGCAGTGACTCCCTCTGGGGACTCTACGAGCAGTACTTC
CASSDSLWGLYEQYF
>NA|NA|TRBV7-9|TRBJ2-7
TGTGCCAGCAGCTCCCCCAGTAGACAGGACTACGAGCAGTACTTC
CASSSPSRQDYEQYF
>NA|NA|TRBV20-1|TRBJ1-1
TGCAGCACCGGCGGAAACACTGAAGCTTTCTTT
CSTGGNTEAFF
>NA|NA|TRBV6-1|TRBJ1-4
TGTGCCACCACTCCCGGGGGGTGGGGGAGCGGACTGTTTTTT
CATTPGGWGSGLFF
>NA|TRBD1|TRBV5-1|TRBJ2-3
TGCGCCAGCAGCTTGGTCGGGACAGGGGACACAGATACGCAGTATTTT
CASSLVGTGDTDTQYF
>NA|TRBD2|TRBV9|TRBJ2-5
TGTGCCAGCAGCTTGCCAAAGGAGACTAGCGGCTTGGGGCCTTGGACCCAGTACTTC
CASSLPKETSGLGPWTQYF
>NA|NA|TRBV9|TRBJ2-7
TGTGCCAGCAGCGTAGTATCGGGGTCCGAGCAGTACTTC
CASSVVSGSEQYF
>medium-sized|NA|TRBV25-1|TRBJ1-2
TGTGCCAGCAGTGGGCCACGACATCTTGGCTACACCTTC
CASSGPRHLGYTF
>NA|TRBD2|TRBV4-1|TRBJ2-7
TGCGCCAGCAGCCAAGATTTTGGCCTAGCGGGAGACGAGCAGTACTTC
CASSQDFGLAGDEQYF
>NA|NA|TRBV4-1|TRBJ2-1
TGCGCCAGCAGCCAACCTCTTTCAGGGGCCTCCTACAATGAGCAGTTCTTC
CASSQPLSGASYNEQFF
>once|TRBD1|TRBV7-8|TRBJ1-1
TGTGCCAGCAGCTTAGTGACTAGGCTACCGGGACAGGAAGCTTTCTTT
CASSLVTRLPGQEAFF
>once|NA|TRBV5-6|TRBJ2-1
TGTGCCAGCACGATGGGGCGCGGAAATGAGCAGTTCTTC
CASTMGRGNEQFF
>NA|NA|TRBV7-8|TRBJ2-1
TGTGCCAGCAGCTTACAACAGATATACAATGAGCAGTTCTTC
CASSLQQIYNEQFF
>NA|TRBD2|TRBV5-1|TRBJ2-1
TGCGCCAGCAGCTCCGGACTAGCGGGACCCCCCTACAATGAGCAGTTCTTC
CASSSGLAGPPYNEQFF
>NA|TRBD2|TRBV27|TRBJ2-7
TGTGCCAGCAGTTACGGGGGGGCCGCGTACGAGCAGTACTTC
CASSYGGAAYEQYF
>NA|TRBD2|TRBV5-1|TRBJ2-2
TGCGCCAGCAGCTTGTCTAGCGGGGGGCCTTTGGACGGGGAGCTGTTTTTT
CASSLSSGGPLDGELFF
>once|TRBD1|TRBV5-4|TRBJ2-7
TGTGCCAGCAGCTCGCCGGGACAGGGGAACTCCTACGAGCAGTACTTC
CASSSPGQGNSYEQYF
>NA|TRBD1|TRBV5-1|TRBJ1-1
TGCGCCAGCAGCTTCTCAGGGGGCGCGGGAGCTTTCTTT
CASSFSGGAGAFF
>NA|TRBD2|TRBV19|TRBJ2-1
TGTGCCAGTAGTACTACTAGCGGGGACTACAATGAGCAGTTCTTC
CASSTTSGDYNEQFF
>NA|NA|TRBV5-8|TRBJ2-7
TGTGCCAGCAGCGCGAGCTCCTACGAGCAGTACTTC
CASSASSYEQYF
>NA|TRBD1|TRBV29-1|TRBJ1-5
TGCAGCGTGATATGGACAGGGACCCAGCCCCAGCATTTT
CSVIWTGTQPQHF
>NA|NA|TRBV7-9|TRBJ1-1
TGTGCCTCCGGGCAGGGGTCTGTCACTGAAGCTTTCTTT
CASGQGSVTEAFF
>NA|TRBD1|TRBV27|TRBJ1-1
TGTGCCAGCAGTTTACAACAGGGGGGGAGTCGAGCTTTCTTT
CASSLQQGGSRAFF
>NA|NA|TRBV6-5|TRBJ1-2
TGTGCCAGCAGTTACTCGACGGCCCTCGGGGGCTACACCTTC
CASSYSTALGGYTF
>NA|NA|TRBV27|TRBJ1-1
TGTGCCAGCAGTTTCTCAGGGGTGACTGAAGCTTTCTTT
CASSFSGVTEAFF